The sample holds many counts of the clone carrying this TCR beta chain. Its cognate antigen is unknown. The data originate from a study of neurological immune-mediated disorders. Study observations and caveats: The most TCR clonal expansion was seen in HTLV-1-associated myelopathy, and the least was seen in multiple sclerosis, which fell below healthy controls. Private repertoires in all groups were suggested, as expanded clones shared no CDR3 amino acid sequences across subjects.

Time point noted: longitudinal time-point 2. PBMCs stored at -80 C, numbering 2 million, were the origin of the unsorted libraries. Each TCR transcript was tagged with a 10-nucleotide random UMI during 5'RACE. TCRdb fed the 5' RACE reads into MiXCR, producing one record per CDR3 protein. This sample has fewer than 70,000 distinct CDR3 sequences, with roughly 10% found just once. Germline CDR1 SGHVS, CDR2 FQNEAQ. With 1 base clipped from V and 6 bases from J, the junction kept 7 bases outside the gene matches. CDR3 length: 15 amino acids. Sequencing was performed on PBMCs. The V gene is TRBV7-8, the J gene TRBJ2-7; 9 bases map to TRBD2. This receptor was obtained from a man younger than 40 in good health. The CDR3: CASSLEALAGSEQYF. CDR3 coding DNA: TGTGCCAGCAGCTTAGAGGCCCTAGCGGGAAGCGAGCAGTACTTC.